These 9 T cell receptor beta chains were all obtained from the same sample, sequenced in a study of blood T cell repertoires in COVID-19 (dated by TCRdb to between 2020 and 2021). Libraries came from the immunoSEQ multiplex PCR assay. TCRdb holds this immuneACCESS table with in-frame rearrangements only. Some clones are missing; in checked studies, unresolved V genes explain under half, and the rest has no known cause. A total of about 670,000 clones appear in this sample, more than 80% of them only once. In total, the top ten clones hold roughly 0.25% of the sample. Source material: peripheral blood. These receptors all stem from a woman under 30 with acute or convalescent COVID-19.

The chain recombines TRBV6-5 with TRBJ2-3; 7 bases are shared with TRBD2. The V gene end was trimmed by 0 bases and the J gene end by 4 bases; junction bases not matched to a gene: 1. Looked up from germline, CDR1 is MNHEY and CDR2 is SVGAGI. CDR3 length equals 14 residues. DNA for the CDR3: TGTGCCAGCAGTTACTCGACTAGCCCAGATACGCAGTATTTT. Its translation is CASSYSTSPDTQYF.

This rearrangement joins TRBV4-1 to TRBJ1-2; D gene ambiguous. The CDR3 spans 17 residues. The germline V gene encodes CDR1 MGHRA and CDR2 YSYEKL. Trimming removed 1 base from V and 1 base from J, with 16 bases in between. The chain's CDR3 is CASSQVGRAVDNYGYTF. The CDR3 region has the DNA TGCGCCAGCAGCCAAGTTGGGCGGGCGGTTGATAACTATGGCTACACCTTC.

The V call is TRBV12-3 or TRBV12-4, the J call TRBJ1-4; D unresolved. With 5 bases removed from V and 7 bases from J, the gap between germline ends came to 11 bases. The CDR3 totals 13 residues. DNA for the CDR3: TGTGCCAGCAGTCGGCGGGTAGGTGAAAAACTGTTTTTT. Its protein product is CASSRRVGEKLFF.

The chain employs TRBV14 and TRBJ2-7; 8 nucleotides agree with TRBD1. Germline CDR1 SGHDN, CDR2 FVKESK. V gave up 5 bases and J gave up 2 bases; unmatched junction bases: 5. CDR3 length: 14 residues. CDR3 sequence reads: CASSRNRGTYEQYF. DNA for the CDR3: TGTGCCAGCAGCAGGAACAGGGGGACCTACGAGCAGTACTTC. The whole variable domain, remainder taken from reference TRBV14 and TRBJ2-7, is EAGVTQFPSHSVIEKGQTVTLRCDPISGHDNLYWYRRVMGKEIKFLLHFVKESKQDESGMPNNRFLAERTGGTYSTLKVQPAELEDSGVYFCASSRNRGTYEQYFGPGTRLTVT.

This clone appeared a few times. This chain links TRBV5-4 with TRBJ1-1; 7 bases align to TRBD1. The CDR3 contains 15 residues. The germline gives CDR1 SGHNT, CDR2 YYREEE (reference sequence). V lost 4 bases and J lost 4; bases outside the gene matches: 10. CDR3 bases: TGTGCCAGCAGCGTGGCCGGGACAGTTGTCACTGAAGCTTTCTTT. It is translated as CASSVAGTVVTEAFF.

The chain employs TRBV4-2 and TRBJ2-7, with TRBD2 matching over 11 bases. The CDR3 is made up of 15 amino acids. Looked up from germline, CDR1 is LGHNA and CDR2 is YNFKEQ. The J segment lost 7 bases and the V segment lost 1 base, leaving 6 bases of the junction unmatched. CDR3 DNA: TGTGCCAGCAGCCAAGTGGGGCTAGCGGGGGGAGAGCAGTACTTC. It encodes CASSQVGLAGGEQYF.

The genes are TRBV30 and TRBJ1-6; 7 positions match TRBD1. With 2 bases clipped from V and 7 bases from J, the junction kept 2 bases outside the gene matches. The CDR3 totals 13 residues. CDR1 GTSNPN and CDR2 SVGIG come from the germline V gene (reference sequence). The CDR3, as DNA: TGTGCCTGGAGTTCGGGACAGAATTCACCCCTCCACTTT. Its protein product is CAWSSGQNSPLHF.

V usage is TRBV5-6 and J usage is TRBJ2-1, with D possibly TRBD2 on 5 matching bases. V lost 2 bases, J lost 3 bases, and 12 bases lay in between. The CDR3 sequence is 15 residues long. The V gene's germline CDR1 is SGHDT and CDR2 YYEEEE. The chain's CDR3 is CASSFTRLYYNEQFF. The CDR3 bases are TGTGCCAGCAGCTTCACTAGGCTCTACTACAATGAGCAGTTCTTC.

The CDR3 nucleotides read TGTGCCAGCAGTGAAGCGCGGGCGGGCGAGCAGTACTTC. Protein product: CASSEARAGEQYF. The chain recombines TRBV6-1 with TRBJ2-7; a possible D gene is TRBD2 (5 bases). This CDR3 has 13 residues. The ends were cut back, 0 bases at V and 6 bases at J, with 9 bases in the middle. Per germline, CDR1 MNHNS and CDR2 SASEGT.